The rows below give T cell receptor beta chains drawn from one sample of a study of metastatic and nonmetastatic thyroid tumors. TCRdb re-called clones via MiXCR from the PCR reads. The sample carries 30,000 to 40,000 clones, 25% to 30% recorded once. The sequencing sample was made of blood. The receptors shown here come from a female donor with papillary thyroid cancer or a benign thyroid nodule (not recorded which). Some clones in this sample may be carry-over from other donors' samples. CDR3s include the opening cysteine and the closing phenylalanine or tryptophan. D genes are given only for firm matches. Clone sizes are given selectively: once, few, many, or a class where the clone is expanded.

D gene,J gene,clone size,V gene,CDR3 DNA,CDR3 protein
.,TRBJ2-1,medium-sized,TRBV30,TGTGCCTGGGGAGGAAGGCGGGGCCTCAATGAGCAGTTCTTC,CAWGGRRGLNEQFF
TRBD2,TRBJ2-1,.,TRBV30,TGTGCCTGGAGTTCGACTAGCGGGACCGATCAGCAGTTCTTC,CAWSSTSGTDQQFF
.,TRBJ1-1,many,TRBV18,TGTGCCAGCTCACTATCGGAAATGAACACTGAAGCTTTCTTT,CASSLSEMNTEAFF
.,TRBJ1-2,medium-sized,TRBV30,TGTGCCTGGAGCGACAGCCACTATGGCTACACCTTC,CAWSDSHYGYTF
TRBD2,TRBJ2-1,few,TRBV27,TGTGCCAGCACGGGGGGGTACAATGAGCAGTTCTTC,CASTGGYNEQFF
.,TRBJ1-2,few,TRBV11-2,TGTGCCAGCAGCTTTTATCTTTCTGGGGAATCGTATGGCTACACCTTC,CASSFYLSGESYGYTF
TRBD2,TRBJ2-5,.,TRBV5-4,TGCGCCAGCAGCTTGGGAGGGCGTCACCAAGAGACCCAGTACTTC,CASSLGGRHQETQYF
TRBD1,TRBJ1-6,medium-sized,TRBV30,TGTGCCTGGATCAGGGGGACCGATAATTCACCCCTCCACTTT,CAWIRGTDNSPLHF
.,TRBJ1-1,.,TRBV12-3/TRBV12-4,TGTGCCAGCATTTTATCCGACCCTGAAGCTTTCTTT,CASILSDPEAFF
TRBD1,TRBJ1-1,.,TRBV30,TGTGCCTGGGACAGGGGAGACGCTGAAGCTTTCTTT,CAWDRGDAEAFF
.,TRBJ1-4,many,TRBV28,TGTGCCAGCATGGACACAGGGAGTGAAAAACTGTTTTTT,CASMDTGSEKLFF
TRBD2,TRBJ2-5,.,TRBV11-3,TGTGCCAGCAGCTTAGCGGGTAGCGGGGGACAAGAGACCCAGTACTTC,CASSLAGSGGQETQYF
.,TRBJ2-7,.,TRBV19,TGTGCCAGTAGCCCTGAGTACATAACCTACGAGCAGTACTTC,CASSPEYITYEQYF
TRBD1,TRBJ1-1,many,TRBV9,TGTGCCAGCAGCTTGACAGGGAGCATTGAAGCTTTCTTT,CASSLTGSIEAFF
TRBD2,TRBJ2-2,few,TRBV6-1,TGTGCCGGCAGTGCTAGCGGAGACACAGGGGAGCTGTTTTTT,CAGSASGDTGELFF
TRBD2,TRBJ2-7,.,TRBV20-1,TGCAGTGCTAAGGGCGGACTAGCGGGAGCCTACGAGCAGTACTTC,CSAKGGLAGAYEQYF
.,TRBJ1-5,few,TRBV6-5,TGTGCCAGCAGTTACTCTCTCAATCAGCCCCAGCATTTT,CASSYSLNQPQHF
.,TRBJ2-5,.,TRBV28,TGTGCCAGCAGTTTTCGGCCCCCGAGACAAGTGACCCAGTACTTC,CASSFRPPRQVTQYF
TRBD1,TRBJ1-6,many,TRBV5-5,TGTGCCAGCAGCTTGACAGGGGGATTAGGTTCACCCCTCCACTTT,CASSLTGGLGSPLHF
.,TRBJ2-1,.,TRBV11-2,TGTGCCAGCAGCTTAGGGTTGCCTGGACAGTGGATTGAGCAGTTCTTC,CASSLGLPGQWIEQFF
TRBD1,TRBJ2-7,.,TRBV20-1,TGCAGTGTCCCCAGGACAGGCGAGACCTACGAGCAGTACTTC,CSVPRTGETYEQYF
.,TRBJ2-7,.,TRBV20-1,TGCAGTGCTAGAGGGGATGGTTTCGAGCAGTACTTC,CSARGDGFEQYF
.,TRBJ2-1,once,TRBV13,TGTGCCAGCAGCTTAGGAAGGGGAAATGAGCAGTTCTTC,CASSLGRGNEQFF